Each of the 24 T cell receptor beta chains below was sequenced from the same sample in a study of molecular identifiers for immune sequencing clone quantification. TCRdb redid the calling of the PCR reads with MiXCR, one entry per CDR3 protein. The table has roughly 90,000 distinct CDR3 sequences, about 23% seen once; the top ten hold 0.78%. Specimen: naive CD8+ T cells from blood, with Jurkat cell RNA spiked in. Subset meaning: FACS-sorted CD8+CD4-CCR7+CD45RA+ naive T cells. The receptors derive from a human donor in good health. Some libraries in this study had Jurkat cell RNA spiked in.

As for this clonotype: A read error may be the cause here, since a much bigger clone is one base away. This chain uses TRBV2 with TRBJ1-5; D is unresolved. Trimming shortened V by 4 bases and J by 7 bases, and 11 bases separated the two germline ends. Germline loops: CDR1 SNHLY, CDR2 FYNNEI. This CDR3 region has 13 residues. The CDR3 DNA reads as TGTGCCAGCAGTGGCGCTCCAAGGCAGCCCCAGCATTTT. It specifies CASSGAPRQPQHF.

This clonotype was detected ten times or more. The V gene is TRBV5-4, the J gene TRBJ2-3; D remains ambiguous. This CDR3 is 16 amino acids long. Germline lookup yields CDR1 SGHNT and CDR2 YYREEE (reference sequence). Trimming removed 4 bases at V and 2 bases at J, with 17 bases between. For the CDR3, the DNA is TGTGCCAGCAGCCAGGACCCTCTAACCCTCACAGATACGCAGTATTTT. Residues: CASSQDPLTLTDTQYF.

As for this clonotype: It may be a read error: a sequence one base away is much more abundant. The gene calls are TRBV28 and TRBJ2-7; the D call may be TRBD1 or TRBD2 (5 bases each). This CDR3 contains 14 residues. Germline V gene lookup returns CDR1 MDHEN and CDR2 SYDVKM. Trimming took 3 bases from V and 2 from J, leaving 11 bases between them. The CDR3 protein is CASSFGKGPYEQYF. The CDR3 DNA is TGTGCCAGCAGTTTCGGCAAGGGACCCTACGAGCAGTACTTC.

This clonotype was found a few times. This chain uses TRBV27 with TRBJ2-3; 11 nucleotides match TRBD2. The CDR3 is 14 residues long. Per germline, CDR1 MNHEY and CDR2 SMNVEV (reference sequence). V trimming: 6 bases; J trimming: 6 bases; junction bases outside the gene matches: 5. The CDR3 here is CASSIGLAGDTQYF. CDR3 DNA sequence: TGTGCCAGCAGCATCGGACTAGCGGGTGATACGCAGTATTTT.

This sequence joins TRBV6-1 and TRBJ1-1; D unresolved. The CDR3 consists of 14 residues. The V end was cut by 1 base, the J end by 5 bases, with 11 bases between. Germline V gene sequence: CDR1 MNHNS, CDR2 SASEGT. The CDR3 loop is CASSEGPRGTEAFF. The CDR3 nucleotides read TGTGCCAGCAGTGAAGGGCCAAGAGGTACTGAAGCTTTCTTT.

There are many counts of this clonotype. This sequence joins TRBV5-1 and TRBJ2-7, with TRBD2 matching over 8 bases. The V gene's germline CDR1 is SGHRS and CDR2 YFSETQ. This CDR3 contains 16 residues. The V and J ends lost 4 bases and 2 bases, in that order; junction bases with no gene match: 11. The CDR3 region is CASSGVSSGSTYEQYF. Here the CDR3 DNA reads TGCGCCAGCAGCGGAGTCTCTAGCGGGTCAACCTACGAGCAGTACTTC.

A word on this clonotype: A clone one base away is much larger, so this may be a read error. The chain couples TRBV7-9 to TRBJ1-5; D gene ambiguous. Looked up from germline, CDR1 is SEHNR and CDR2 is FQNEAQ (reference sequence). The CDR3 is 13 amino acids. The CDR3 reads CAGSSREDQPQHF. In DNA form, the CDR3 reads TGTGCCGGCAGCTCGAGGGAGGATCAGCCCCAGCATTTT.

On this clonotype itself: A read error is possible here, since a much larger clone lies one base away. The chain has TRBV29-1 and TRBJ2-5; no definite D call. The end of the DNA aligns better with TRBJ2-1, so the J call may be wrong. This CDR3 comprises 13 residues. Germline V lookup: CDR1 SQVTM, CDR2 ANQGSEA. The CDR3 spells CSVEDPTDVTQFF. The DNA for the CDR3 is TGCAGCGTTGAAGATCCTACAGACGTGACCCAGTTCTTC.

This clonotype showed up just a few times. This rearrangement joins TRBV13 to TRBJ2-7; 7 nucleotides match TRBD2. J gave up 7 bases and V 5 bases, and 8 bases lay outside the gene matches. The CDR3 consists of 13 residues. Germline assignment: CDR1 PRHDT and CDR2 FYEKMQ (reference sequence). In DNA form, the CDR3 reads TGTGCCAGCAGCCCTCGGGGGGTAATTGAGCAGTACTTC. It translates to CASSPRGVIEQYF.

At least ten counts were recorded for this clonotype. V and J are TRBV29-1 and TRBJ2-2; D may be TRBD1 (5 bases). The germline gives CDR1 SQVTM, CDR2 ANQGSEA. V lost 8 bases and J 2 bases, leaving 12 bases between the germline ends. This CDR3 is built from 13 residues. The CDR3 DNA sequence: TGCAGCTTACTGACAGAAAACACCGGGGAGCTGTTTTTT. Protein sequence: CSLLTENTGELFF.

Comment on this clonotype: Since the CDR3 does not end with the conserved phenylalanine or tryptophan, this likely comes from a read error. This chain connects TRBV3-1 to TRBJ1-5; no definite D call. With 3 bases removed from V and 6 bases from J, the gap between germline ends came to 9 bases. The germline CDR1 and CDR2 sequences are LGHDT and YNNKEL (reference sequence). CDR3 length: 13 amino acids. The CDR3 here is CASSQVMGQPQHL. DNA for the CDR3: TGTGCCAGCAGCCAGGTAATGGGTCAGCCCCAGCATCTT.

This clonotype was observed at least ten times. The chain has TRBV5-6 and TRBJ1-4, with D perhaps TRBD1 (5 bases). The V gene's germline CDR1 is SGHDT and CDR2 YYEEEE. This CDR3 comprises 15 residues. Trimming took 4 bases from V and 8 from J, leaving 18 bases between them. CDR3 coding DNA: TGTGCCAGCAGCACAGGAAGGCATGGGGGAGAAAAACTGTTTTTT. Its translation is CASSTGRHGGEKLFF.

At least ten counts were recorded for this clonotype. The chain recombines TRBV6-2 or TRBV6-3 with TRBJ1-4; D is undetermined. Trimming stripped 0 bases from V and 4 bases from J, with 12 bases between. Germline CDR1 and CDR2: MNHEY and SVGEGT. The CDR3 is 16 residues long. The CDR3: CASSYSIPDGNEKLFF. DNA of the CDR3: TGTGCCAGCAGTTACTCGATCCCGGACGGTAATGAAAAACTGTTTTTT.

The chain is built from TRBV28 and TRBJ2-7; TRBD1 matches at 9 bases. Germline loops: CDR1 MDHEN, CDR2 SYDVKM. This CDR3 spans 15 amino acids. V gave up 6 bases and J gave up 5 bases; unmatched junction bases: 11. The CDR3 sequence: CASRPTGTGLHEQYF. Here the CDR3 DNA reads TGTGCCAGCAGACCCACCGGGACAGGGCTCCACGAGCAGTACTTC.

The V call is TRBV12-5, the J call TRBJ2-6, with D tentatively TRBD1 (5 bases). V was cut by 7 bases and J by 4 bases, with 14 bases left in between. CDR3 size: 15 residues. The germline gives CDR1 LGHNT, CDR2 FRNRAP. The CDR3 sequence: CASVLDSLGANVLTF. Here the CDR3 DNA reads TGTGCTAGTGTCCTAGACAGCCTAGGGGCCAACGTCCTGACTTTC.

V and J are TRBV28 and TRBJ2-5; TRBD1 might be the D (6 bases). CDR1 and CDR2 from the germline V gene are MDHEN and SYDVKM. The CDR3 is 14 amino acids. Trimming stripped 7 bases from V and 9 bases from J, with 21 bases between. Written as DNA, the CDR3 is TGTGCCAGCACTTTCAGGGGCTTAGGGGAGCCCCAGTACTTC. Protein: CASTFRGLGEPQYF.

Points on this clonotype: It may be a read error: a sequence one base away is much more abundant. V is TRBV2 and J is TRBJ1-5; D is possibly TRBD1 (6 bases). Germline V gene data show CDR1 as SNHLY and CDR2 as FYNNEI. This CDR3 contains 15 residues. The CDR3 reads CASGSWTDSNRPQHF. The CDR3, as DNA: TGTGCCAGCGGATCCTGGACAGATAGCAATCGGCCCCAGCATTTT.

Notes on this clonotype: One end of the junction is discordant with germline, which a read error may explain. This CDR3 is CACSSDRQGWTEAFF. Here the CDR3 DNA reads TGTGCCTGCAGCTCCGACCGACAGGGCTGGACTGAAGCTTTCTTT. The rearrangement uses TRBV7-8 and TRBJ1-1; TRBD1 matches at 7 bases. The CDR3 is 15 residues long. CDR1 is SGHVS, CDR2 FQNEAQ, per germline.

As to this clonotype: This may stem from a read error, because a much larger clone lies one nucleotide away. The J gene is TRBJ2-2, the V gene TRBV6-5; perhaps TRBD2 as D (6 bases). Germline assignment: CDR1 MNHEY and CDR2 SVGAGI. The CDR3 is 13 amino acids. In DNA form, the CDR3 reads TGTGCCAGCAAAAGGGTGAACACCGGGGGGCTGTTTTTT. This gives the protein CASKRVNTGGLFF.

This rearrangement joins TRBV3-2 to TRBJ1-1; the DNA was not compared with TRBD1, the D call given in the table. TRBV3-2 is given as a pseudogene. The CDR3 loop spans 16 amino acids. The CDR3 DNA is TGTGCCAGCAGCCAAAAGACAGGGCTCCCGAACACTGAAGCTTTCTTT. It yields the protein CASSQKTGLPNTEAFF.

To note about this clonotype: One base away lies a much larger clone, so this may be a sequencing read error. The chain joins TRBV4-1 to TRBJ2-7, with 13 bases matching TRBD2. The length of the CDR3 is 15 residues. The junction had 10 bases not matched to a gene; V was cut back by 5 bases and J by 9 bases. Germline V CDR1 and CDR2: MGHRA, YSYEKL. CDR3 loop: CASSTSGGAPGAQYF. In nucleotides, the CDR3 is TGCGCCAGCAGCACTAGCGGGGGGGCCCCCGGCGCGCAGTACTTC.

This clonotype came up many times. The rearrangement joins TRBV24-1 to TRBJ2-3, with D possibly matching TRBD1 (6 bases). Germline CDR1 and CDR2: KGHDR and SFDVKD. V lost 5 bases to trimming and J lost 2 bases, with 16 bases between them. The CDR3 length is 16 residues. The CDR3 DNA reads TGTGCCACCAGTGGTACAGGGCTGTCCCCCACAGATACGCAGTATTTT. This codes for CATSGTGLSPTDTQYF.

This clonotype has a handful of counts. The chain uses TRBV25-1 and TRBJ2-1, with D maybe TRBD2 (6 bases). This CDR3 has 17 residues. Germline V gene sequence: CDR1 MGHDK, CDR2 SYGVNS. Trimming took off 5 bases at V and 0 bases at J, with 17 bases between the two ends. In nucleotides, the CDR3 is TGTGCCAGCAGTCAATTCTGGGACTCTGGCTCCTACAATGAGCAGTTCTTC. This translates into CASSQFWDSGSYNEQFF.

This clonotype has a handful of counts. The genes are TRBV19 and TRBJ1-2; D may be TRBD1 (6 bases). Trimming removed 7 bases from V and 2 bases from J, with 11 bases in between. There are 13 residues in the CDR3. Germline V gene data show CDR1 as LNHDA and CDR2 as SQIVND (reference sequence). The CDR3 region is CASNDGTNYGYTF. CDR3 bases: TGTGCCAGTAACGACGGGACAAACTATGGCTACACCTTC.